This is a list of T cell receptor beta chains from one sample in a study of regulatory T cells in long-lasting Graves disease. TCRdb re-called the multiplex PCR reads through MiXCR, storing one row per CDR3 protein. The sample yields about 520,000 distinct CDR3 sequences, about 11% seen once. This same sample was also taken into another study, of T cells in Graves' hyperthyroidism and ophthalmopathy.

Sequences were derived from peripheral blood mononuclear cells (PBMCs), sampled at new diagnosis, from a patient treated with antithyroid drugs. The source is a woman aged 25 to 45 with Graves disease. Each CDR3 is given with its conserved first and last residue. Each record gives: D gene, clone size, J gene, V gene, CDR3 protein, CDR3 DNA. The D gene is left open where the match is weak. Rows may omit the clone size; those that give it use once, few, many or a size class.

D: TRBD1
size: .
J: TRBJ2-7
V: TRBV18
CDR3: CASSPYPGQGTLEQYF
DNA: TGTGCCAGCTCACCTTACCCGGGACAGGGCACGTTAGAGCAGTACTTC

D: .
size: .
J: TRBJ2-6
V: TRBV7-9
CDR3: CASSLAHGPGANVLTF
DNA: TGTGCCAGCAGCTTAGCCCACGGGCCTGGGGCCAACGTCCTGACTTTC

D: .
size: many
J: TRBJ2-1
V: TRBV27
CDR3: CASSPGYSYNEQFF
DNA: TGTGCCAGCAGTCCGGGGTACTCCTACAATGAGCAGTTCTTC

D: .
size: .
J: TRBJ1-4
V: TRBV6-1
CDR3: CASSPYRSGNEKLFF
DNA: TGTGCCAGCAGCCCTTACAGGAGCGGTAATGAAAAACTGTTTTTT

D: .
size: many
J: TRBJ1-2
V: TRBV6-1
CDR3: CASSRLDRINYGYTF
DNA: TGTGCCAGCAGTCGACTCGACAGGATTAACTATGGCTACACCTTC

D: .
size: many
J: TRBJ1-5
V: TRBV2
CDR3: CASANGGIWQPQHF
DNA: TGTGCCAGCGCCAACGGGGGGATTTGGCAGCCCCAGCATTTT

D: TRBD1
size: many
J: TRBJ1-2
V: TRBV4-3
CDR3: CASSQLDRPNYGYTF
DNA: TGCGCCAGCAGCCAACTGGACAGGCCTAACTATGGCTACACCTTC

D: TRBD2
size: many
J: TRBJ2-3
V: TRBV2
CDR3: CASELAGVADTQYF
DNA: TGTGCCAGCGAGCTAGCGGGAGTGGCAGATACGCAGTATTTT

D: .
size: many
J: TRBJ2-7
V: TRBV29-1
CDR3: CSVGTDEQYF
DNA: TGCAGCGTTGGCACAGACGAGCAGTACTTC

D: TRBD2
size: .
J: TRBJ2-3
V: TRBV11-1
CDR3: CASSLNTQAGSTDTQYF
DNA: TGTGCCAGCAGCTTAAACACCCAAGCGGGAAGCACAGATACGCAGTATTTT

D: .
size: many
J: TRBJ1-1
V: TRBV30
CDR3: CAWSDSEAFF
DNA: TGTGCCTGGAGTGACTCTGAAGCTTTCTTT

D: TRBD1
size: many
J: TRBJ1-1
V: TRBV5-1
CDR3: CASRDRDRGKLTEAFF
DNA: TGCGCCAGCAGGGACCGGGACAGGGGGAAACTGACTGAAGCTTTCTTT

D: .
size: .
J: TRBJ2-7
V: TRBV11-1
CDR3: CASSPRAVSKPYEQYF
DNA: TGTGCCAGCAGCCCACGGGCAGTTTCGAAGCCCTACGAGCAGTACTTC

D: .
size: .
J: TRBJ2-7
V: TRBV3-1
CDR3: CASSQEQGLFPYEQYF
DNA: TGTGCCAGCAGCCAAGAACAGGGCCTATTTCCCTACGAGCAGTACTTC

D: .
size: many
J: TRBJ1-3
V: TRBV18
CDR3: CASSPAGSGNTIYF
DNA: TGTGCCAGCTCACCGGCAGGGTCTGGAAACACCATATATTTT

D: .
size: many
J: TRBJ2-5
V: TRBV11-2
CDR3: CASSPSPVGETQYF
DNA: TGTGCCAGCAGCCCGAGCCCAGTTGGCGAGACCCAGTACTTC

D: .
size: .
J: TRBJ2-7
V: TRBV4-1
CDR3: CANSQEKRERTYEQYF
DNA: TGCGCCAACAGCCAAGAGAAACGGGAGCGAACCTACGAGCAGTACTTC

D: .
size: many
J: TRBJ1-2
V: TRBV6-2/TRBV6-3
CDR3: CASSYAGAHGYTF
DNA: TGTGCCAGCAGTTACGCGGGGGCCCATGGCTACACCTTC

D: TRBD2
size: .
J: TRBJ2-1
V: TRBV2
CDR3: CASSRTSGEHEQFF
DNA: TGTGCCAGCAGCCGGACTAGCGGGGAACATGAGCAGTTCTTC

D: TRBD1
size: .
J: TRBJ1-2
V: TRBV7-6
CDR3: CARSLSGTGGYGYTF
DNA: TGTGCCAGGAGCTTGAGCGGGACAGGGGGTTATGGCTACACCTTC

D: TRBD2
size: many
J: TRBJ2-3
V: TRBV28
CDR3: CASSLRNAGGPDIMGDTQYF
DNA: TGTGCCAGCAGTTTAAGGAACGCGGGAGGACCCGATATAATGGGAGATACGCAGTATTTT

D: TRBD1
size: many
J: TRBJ2-3
V: TRBV5-4
CDR3: CASSAGRDRVGDTQYF
DNA: TGTGCCAGCAGCGCCGGCCGAGACAGGGTCGGAGATACGCAGTATTTT

D: .
size: .
J: TRBJ2-7
V: TRBV28
CDR3: CASSLNARGYYEQYF
DNA: TGTGCCAGCAGTTTAAACGCCCGAGGGTACTACGAGCAGTACTTC

D: .
size: many
J: TRBJ1-5
V: TRBV12-3/TRBV12-4
CDR3: CASSLETGPTHF
DNA: TGTGCCAGCAGTTTAGAGACGGGCCCGACACATTTT

D: .
size: many
J: TRBJ2-7
V: TRBV10-3
CDR3: CAISVPGPYSYEQYF
DNA: TGTGCCATCAGTGTGCCCGGGCCCTATTCCTACGAGCAGTACTTC

D: TRBD1
size: many
J: TRBJ1-2
V: TRBV2
CDR3: CASSEGQEGYGYTF
DNA: TGTGCCAGCAGTGAGGGACAGGAAGGCTATGGCTACACCTTC

D: TRBD1
size: .
J: TRBJ2-7
V: TRBV28
CDR3: CASSAYRGLYEQYF
DNA: TGTGCCAGCAGTGCGTACAGGGGCCTCTACGAGCAGTACTTC

D: TRBD2
size: few
J: TRBJ2-7
V: TRBV4-1
CDR3: CASSQDLAGSWSYEQYF
DNA: TGCGCCAGCAGCCAAGACCTAGCGGGGAGCTGGTCCTACGAGCAGTACTTC

D: .
size: .
J: TRBJ1-5
V: TRBV20-1
CDR3: CSAPEAGKGGQPQHF
DNA: TGCAGTGCTCCCGAAGCGGGGAAAGGTGGGCAGCCCCAGCATTTT

D: .
size: many
J: TRBJ1-1
V: TRBV20-1
CDR3: CSARDGNRDTEAFF
DNA: TGCAGTGCTAGAGATGGGAACAGGGACACTGAAGCTTTCTTT

D: TRBD1
size: .
J: TRBJ1-2
V: TRBV28
CDR3: CASSLGGTGGYGYTF
DNA: TGTGCCAGCAGTTTGGGGGGGACAGGGGGCTATGGCTACACCTTC

D: .
size: many
J: TRBJ2-7
V: TRBV20-1
CDR3: CSATTPGLMPYEQYF
DNA: TGCAGTGCCACTACCCCGGGACTGATGCCCTACGAGCAGTACTTC

D: TRBD1
size: many
J: TRBJ1-2
V: TRBV7-9
CDR3: CASSQPGQGILYGYTF
DNA: TGTGCCAGCAGTCAGCCGGGACAGGGAATCCTCTATGGCTACACCTTC

D: .
size: .
J: TRBJ2-3
V: TRBV5-1
CDR3: CASSLDDVATQYF
DNA: TGCGCCAGCAGCTTGGATGATGTTGCTACGCAGTATTTT

D: .
size: .
J: TRBJ1-3
V: TRBV2
CDR3: CAGNRGAGPAGNTIYF
DNA: TGTGCCGGAAACCGGGGCGCGGGGCCGGCGGGAAACACCATATATTTT

D: .
size: .
J: TRBJ2-2
V: TRBV24-1
CDR3: CATSDAGELFF
DNA: TGTGCCACCAGTGATGCCGGGGAGCTGTTTTTT

D: .
size: many
J: TRBJ1-2
V: TRBV10-2
CDR3: CASSEPGGYYGYTF
DNA: TGCGCCAGCAGTGAACCGGGGGGCTACTATGGCTACACCTTC

D: .
size: many
J: TRBJ2-3
V: TRBV5-1
CDR3: CASSLAGVTDTQYF
DNA: TGCGCCAGCAGCTTGGCGGGAGTCACAGATACGCAGTATTTT

D: .
size: few
J: TRBJ2-1
V: TRBV10-3
CDR3: CAISESFSRHSRGNEQFF
DNA: TGTGCCATCAGTGAGTCGTTCTCCCGACATAGCCGGGGCAATGAGCAGTTCTTC

D: TRBD1
size: many
J: TRBJ1-5
V: TRBV19
CDR3: CASSIRGQGMGQPQHF
DNA: TGTGCCAGTAGTATCCGGGGACAGGGCATGGGGCAGCCCCAGCATTTT

D: TRBD1
size: few
J: TRBJ2-7
V: TRBV19
CDR3: CASSKQGGYEQYF
DNA: TGTGCCAGTAGTAAACAGGGGGGCTACGAGCAGTACTTC

D: .
size: .
J: TRBJ2-7
V: TRBV19
CDR3: CASSIATGEANYEQYF
DNA: TGTGCCAGTAGTATAGCCACCGGGGAAGCGAACTACGAGCAGTACTTC

D: .
size: .
J: TRBJ2-7
V: TRBV5-1
CDR3: CASSFISSSYEQYF
DNA: TGCGCCAGCAGCTTTATCAGTAGCTCCTACGAGCAGTACTTC

D: .
size: many
J: TRBJ1-1
V: TRBV11-2
CDR3: CASSPDSSSTEAFF
DNA: TGTGCCAGCAGCCCAGACAGCTCTTCAACTGAAGCTTTCTTT

D: .
size: many
J: TRBJ2-7
V: TRBV30
CDR3: CAWSVQSGVYEQYF
DNA: TGTGCCTGGAGTGTACAATCGGGGGTCTACGAGCAGTACTTC